Listed here are 6 T cell receptor beta chains from one sample, sequenced in a study of CD8+ T cells in alopecia areata (dated by TCRdb to 2016 to 2019). The library came from the immunoSEQ multiplex PCR assay. For TCR sequencing, RNA was extracted from every sample and reverse transcribed into cDNA to serve as template. TCRdb took over this immuneACCESS table, retaining in-frame rearrangements with V and J assigned. Such tables are incomplete; in checked studies, under half of the missing clones stem from an unresolved V gene, and the remainder is unexplained. The sample table lists some 170,000 clones, around 50% of them with a count of one. About 15% of the sample is in the top ten clones. In the paper's terms, the time point label means: baseline before oral tofacitinib. This specimen was CD4+ T cells sorted from blood, taken at week 0. The source is a human donor with alopecia areata.

For the CDR3, the DNA is TGTGCCAGTCGGAATACGGGGGGAACATTGGATACGCAGTATTTT. It is translated as CASRNTGGTLDTQYF. The J gene is TRBJ2-3, the V gene TRBV19; TRBD2 aligns across 7 bases. CDR3 length: 15 residues. Germline lookup yields CDR1 LNHDA and CDR2 SQIVND (reference sequence). Trimming took 8 bases from V and 6 from J; bases not matched to a gene: 14.

This chain connects TRBV30 to TRBJ1-4; possible D gene TRBD1, 5 bases. The V end was cut by 0 bases, the J end by 0 bases, with 17 bases between. CDR1 GTSNPN and CDR2 SVGIG come from the germline V gene (reference sequence). CDR3 length: 18 amino acids. The CDR3 sequence is CAWSVKFGGLATNEKLFF. Written as DNA, the CDR3 is TGTGCCTGGAGTGTTAAATTCGGGGGTTTAGCAACTAATGAAAAACTGTTTTTT. The full variable domain, its missing parts supplied by reference TRBV30 and TRBJ1-4, is SQTIHQWPATLVQPVGSPLSLECTVEGTSNPNLYWYRQAAGRGLQLLFYSVGIGQISSEVPQNLSASRPQDRQFILSSKKLLLSDSGFYLCAWSVKFGGLATNEKLFFGSGTQLSVL.

This clone was seen a single time. J is TRBJ2-2 and V is TRBV5-6, with 9 bases matching TRBD1. The length of the CDR3 is 16 residues. Germline V lookup: CDR1 SGHDT, CDR2 YYEEEE. Trimming removed 4 bases from V and 4 bases from J; junction bases left unmatched: 8. The CDR3 is CASSTPGQGSTGELFF. The CDR3 coding sequence is TGTGCCAGCAGCACTCCGGGACAGGGCAGCACCGGGGAGCTGTTTTTT.

V and J are TRBV4-2 and TRBJ2-7; D call uncertain. The CDR3 loop spans 13 amino acids. The germline V gene encodes CDR1 LGHNA and CDR2 YNFKEQ. V was pared by 2 bases and J by 0 bases, with 5 bases between. CDR3 DNA sequence: TGTGCCAGCAGCCAATCCCGCTCCTACGAGCAGTACTTC. It yields the protein CASSQSRSYEQYF.

In this sample, this clone turned up a few times. This chain joins TRBV7-8 and TRBJ2-2; D may be TRBD1 (6 bases). CDR3 size: 14 residues. The V end was cut by 2 bases, the J end by 7 bases, with 11 bases between. Germline CDR1 reads SGHVS; CDR2 reads FQNEAQ. This CDR3 reads CASSLTGKVGELFF. The CDR3 DNA reads as TGTGCCAGCAGCTTAACAGGGAAGGTCGGGGAGCTGTTTTTT.

The chain carries TRBV7-3 and TRBJ2-5; TRBD2 agrees at 8 bases. This CDR3 has 15 residues. The V gene end was trimmed by 5 bases and the J gene end by 5 bases; junction bases not matched to a gene: 10. The germline gives CDR1 SGHTA, CDR2 FQGTGA. CDR3 amino acids: CASSPWGGGTETQYF. The CDR3 region has the DNA TGTGCCAGCAGCCCCTGGGGCGGGGGGACGGAGACCCAGTACTTC.